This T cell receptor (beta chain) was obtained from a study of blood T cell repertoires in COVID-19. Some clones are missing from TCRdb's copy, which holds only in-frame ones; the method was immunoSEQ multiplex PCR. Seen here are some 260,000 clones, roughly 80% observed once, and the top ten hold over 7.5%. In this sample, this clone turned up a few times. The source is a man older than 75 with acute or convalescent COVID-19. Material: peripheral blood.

The CDR3 coding sequence is TGTGCCACTATCGGACAGGGGGGGACCGGGGAGCTGTTTTTT. It yields the protein CATIGQGGTGELFF. The chain employs TRBV6-5 and TRBJ2-2; 10 bases fit TRBD1. Germline V gene data show CDR1 as MNHEY and CDR2 as SVGAGI. The CDR3 is 14 amino acids. The junction had 7 bases not matched to a gene; V was cut back by 10 bases and J by 5 bases.